The 2 T cell receptor beta chains reported below all come from one sample, sequenced in a study of T cells in Graves' hyperthyroidism and ophthalmopathy. There were TCR beta CDR3 regions amplified from RNA transcripts. Primed by the HTBI set, a first-round RT-PCR was run on the TCR CDR3. TCRdb independently ran MiXCR on the multiplex PCR reads; one entry per CDR3 protein. The data contain approximately 600,000 distinct CDR3 sequences, more than 13% of them singletons. Sequenced input: blood. These receptor sequences come from a woman between 18 and 30 years old with Graves' ophthalmopathy.

This clonotype was found many times. The chain uses TRBV28 and TRBJ2-3; either TRBD1 or TRBD2 may fit D (6 bases each). Germline V gene data show CDR1 as MDHEN and CDR2 as SYDVKM. With 6 bases removed from V and 3 bases from J, the gap between germline ends came to 13 bases. CDR3 length: 14 amino acids. The CDR3 region is CASRGGLFTDTQYF. For the CDR3, the DNA is TGTGCCAGCAGGGGGGGCCTATTTACAGATACGCAGTATTTT.

This clonotype was seen at least ten times. The chain links TRBV7-9 to TRBJ2-7; D is unclear. CDR1 is SEHNR and CDR2 is FQNEAQ in the germline V gene (reference sequence). The CDR3 runs 13 residues. V lost 4 bases and J lost 7, with 14 bases in between. The CDR3 coding sequence is TGTGCCAGCAGCTCGAACGCAATGGGAGAGCAGTACTTC. The encoded protein is CASSSNAMGEQYF.